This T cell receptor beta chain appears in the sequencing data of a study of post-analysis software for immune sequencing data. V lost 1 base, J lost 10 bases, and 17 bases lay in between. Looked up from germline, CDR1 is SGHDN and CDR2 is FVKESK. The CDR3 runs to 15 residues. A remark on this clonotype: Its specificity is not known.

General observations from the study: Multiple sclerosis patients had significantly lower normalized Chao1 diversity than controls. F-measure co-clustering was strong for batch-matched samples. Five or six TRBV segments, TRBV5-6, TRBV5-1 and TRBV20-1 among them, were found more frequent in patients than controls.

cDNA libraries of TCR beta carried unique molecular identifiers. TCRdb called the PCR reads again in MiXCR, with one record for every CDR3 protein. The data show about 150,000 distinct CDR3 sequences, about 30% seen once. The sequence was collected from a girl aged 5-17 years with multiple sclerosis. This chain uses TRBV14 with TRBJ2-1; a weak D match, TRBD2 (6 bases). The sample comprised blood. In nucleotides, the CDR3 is TGTGCCAGCAGCCAAGTGACTGGCGGGATTCACGAGCAGTTCTTC. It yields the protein CASSQVTGGIHEQFF.